Each of the 14 T cell receptor beta chains below was sequenced from the same sample in a study of shared clonotypes between healthy human individuals. This table comes from immunoSEQ multiplex PCR, and its TCRdb copy is limited to in-frame clones, with some not included. The data contain some 690,000 clones, around 91% of them singletons. Sequencing was performed on memory CD8+ T cells from PBMCs. Noted subset: CD45RO+ cells pooled with CCR7-negative TemRA cells. These TCRs come from a man aged 18-30 years in good health. Some clones in this sample may be carry-over from other donors' samples.

The J gene is TRBJ2-7, the V gene TRBV4-1; tentatively, D is TRBD1 or TRBD2 (5 bases each). V lost 1 base and J lost 0, with 13 bases in between. The CDR3 sequence is 16 residues long. The germline gives CDR1 MGHRA, CDR2 YSYEKL. The CDR3 DNA reads as TGCGCCAGCAGCCAAGCCCTGGCAGGGAGCTCCTACGAGCAGTACTTC. Protein: CASSQALAGSSYEQYF.

The genes are TRBV2 and TRBJ2-7, with D uncertain. Germline-derived CDR1 and CDR2 are SNHLY and FYNNEI. V was cut by 2 bases and J by 2 bases, with 4 bases left in between. This CDR3 is built from 12 residues. CDR3 residues: CASSERAYEQYF. In DNA, the CDR3 is TGTGCCAGCAGTGAACGGGCCTACGAGCAGTACTTC.

CDR3 DNA: TGTGCCAGCAGTCTGGGACAGAGCTACACTGAAGCTTTCTTT. This gives the protein CASSLGQSYTEAFF. The chain combines TRBV6-5 with TRBJ1-1; 7 bases agree with TRBD1. CDR3 length: 14 residues. Trimming at V came to 5 bases and at J to 3 bases, leaving 6 bases not matched to a gene. CDR1 and CDR2 (germline): MNHEY, SVGAGI.

This clone was observed a few times. The V and J genes are TRBV7-2 and TRBJ2-1; D uncertain. V was pared by 1 base and J by 3 bases, with 10 bases between. Germline V gives CDR1 SGHTA, CDR2 FQGNSA. The CDR3 loop spans 15 amino acids. The CDR3 coding sequence is TGTGCCAGCAGCTTAGTACAGAACAGCTACAATGAGCAGTTCTTC. This translates into CASSLVQNSYNEQFF.

The V and J genes are TRBV19 and TRBJ2-1, with 10 bases identical to TRBD2. The germline V gene has CDR1 LNHDA and CDR2 SQIVND (reference sequence). Losses at the gene ends were 4 bases for V and 7 bases for J; bases not matched to a gene: 1. CDR3 length: 13 residues. The CDR3 DNA reads as TGTGCCAGTAGTAAACTAGCGGGAAATGAGCAGTTCTTC. Translation gives CASSKLAGNEQFF. The full variable domain, in which reference TRBV19 and TRBJ2-1 provide the parts outside the CDR3, is DGGITQSPKYLFRKEGQNVTLSCEQNLNHDAMYWYRQDPGQGLRLIYYSQIVNDFQKGDIAEGYSVSREKKESFPLTVTSAQKNPTAFYLCASSKLAGNEQFFGPGTRLTVL.

The J gene is TRBJ2-5, the V gene TRBV7-2, with 9 bases that match TRBD2. This CDR3 contains 19 residues. After removal of 4 bases from V and 5 bases from J, the junction contained 20 bases not matched to a gene. The germline CDR1 and CDR2 sequences are SGHTA and FQGNSA. CDR3 sequence (DNA): TGTGCCAGCAGCTCCCTAAAGGGGGTAGCGGGGGATCCGTCGGAGACCCAGTACTTC. It yields the protein CASSSLKGVAGDPSETQYF. Based on the CDR3 plus reference TRBV7-2 and TRBJ2-5, the full variable domain is GAGVSQSPSNKVTEKGKDVELRCDPISGHTALYWYRQSLGQGLEFLIYFQGNSAPDKSGLPSDRFSAERTGGSVSTLTIQRTQQEDSAVYLCASSSLKGVAGDPSETQYFGPGTRLLVL.

This clone was seen a handful of times. The chain uses TRBV6-4 and TRBJ2-1; 8 positions match TRBD2. The CDR3 consists of 14 residues. The V segment lost 6 bases and the J segment 5 bases; nucleotides outside the gene matches: 6. Germline loops: CDR1 MRHNA, CDR2 SNTAGT. The CDR3 spells CASSRAGEHNEQFF. CDR3 DNA sequence: TGTGCCAGCAGCCGAGCGGGGGAACACAATGAGCAGTTCTTC.

The V gene is TRBV5-1, the J gene TRBJ1-2; 11 positions agree with TRBD1. Germline V gene lookup returns CDR1 SGHRS and CDR2 YFSETQ. CDR3 length: 14 amino acids. After removal of 4 bases from V and 6 bases from J, the junction contained 5 bases not matched to a gene. CDR3: CASSPDRGPDGYTF. For the CDR3, the DNA is TGCGCCAGCAGCCCGGACAGGGGGCCGGATGGCTACACCTTC.

V is TRBV27 and J is TRBJ2-7; D is uncertain. Trimming cost V 4 bases and J 2 bases, with 9 bases left between them. CDR3 size: 13 residues. Per the germline V gene, CDR1 is MNHEY and CDR2 is SMNVEV (reference sequence). CDR3 bases: TGTGCCAGCAGTTCACAGACACCCTACGAGCAGTACTTC. Amino acids: CASSSQTPYEQYF.

The V call is TRBV7-9, the J call TRBJ1-2; tentatively, D is TRBD1 (6 bases). Between the trimmed V and J ends, which lost 4 bases and 6 bases, there was a span of 15 bases. Germline V lookup: CDR1 SEHNR, CDR2 FQNEAQ (reference sequence). This CDR3 region has 14 residues. The CDR3 region is CASSWARAGDGYTF. The DNA for the CDR3 is TGTGCCAGCAGCTGGGCGAGGGCAGGGGATGGCTACACCTTC.

The chain couples TRBV4-1 to TRBJ2-1; 8 bases are shared with TRBD2. From germline, CDR1 is MGHRA and CDR2 YSYEKL. V lost 0 bases to trimming and J lost 4 bases; unmatched junction nucleotides: 14. The CDR3 spans 19 residues. The CDR3 coding sequence is TGCGCCAGCAGCCAAGAGGGGATCTGGCGGGAGGCGCTGTACAATGAGCAGTTCTTC. Amino acids: CASSQEGIWREALYNEQFF.

This sequence joins TRBV18 and TRBJ1-3; D unclear. Germline V gives CDR1 KGHSH, CDR2 LQKENI. The CDR3 covers 16 residues. With 3 bases removed from V and 0 bases from J, the gap between germline ends came to 12 bases. CDR3 sequence: CASSPAGWISGNTIYF. Here the CDR3 DNA reads TGTGCCAGCTCACCTGCTGGCTGGATCTCTGGAAACACCATATATTTT.

The chain carries TRBV19 and TRBJ2-1; D is undetermined. Trimming took 5 bases from V and 6 from J, leaving 14 bases between them. The V gene's germline CDR1 is LNHDA and CDR2 SQIVND (reference sequence). This CDR3 comprises 14 residues. The chain's CDR3 is CASSSDTPVNEQFF. For the CDR3, the DNA is TGTGCCAGTAGTTCCGACACTCCGGTCAATGAGCAGTTCTTC.

For this clone: Other DNA sequences of this sample code for an identical CDR3. The chain employs TRBV28 and TRBJ2-7; TRBD2 matches at 10 bases. Unmatched junction bases numbered 1, after V lost 2 bases and J lost 3 bases. This CDR3 is built from 14 residues. The germline V gene encodes CDR1 MDHEN and CDR2 SYDVKM. The CDR3 loop is CASSLLAGDYEQYF. The CDR3 coding sequence is TGTGCCAGCAGTTTACTAGCGGGGGACTACGAGCAGTACTTC.